The 22 T cell receptor beta chains given below trace back to one sample, sequenced in a study of T cell responses to AZD1222 COVID-19 vaccine. TCRdb's copy holds only in-frame clones and misses some; the assay was immunoSEQ multiplex PCR. This sample yields some 120,000 clones, of which more than 85% are seen a single time; about 2.7% belongs to the top ten. The sequenced sample was peripheral blood, obtained on day 0 of AZD1222 vaccination. These receptors all come from an adult in good health.

This clone appeared once. J is TRBJ2-7 and V is TRBV4-2; 10 positions agree with TRBD2. The CDR3 extends over 17 amino acids. The junction had 5 bases not matched to a gene; V was cut back by 0 bases and J by 0 bases. Per germline, CDR1 LGHNA and CDR2 YNFKEQ. The CDR3 DNA is TGTGCCAGCAGCCAAGATCTAGCGGGAGTTCCCTCCTACGAGCAGTACTTC. It yields the protein CASSQDLAGVPSYEQYF.

The chain has TRBV7-9 and TRBJ1-6, with 7 positions matching TRBD1. Trimming took 5 bases from V and 5 from J; bases not matched to a gene: 6. This CDR3 is 15 amino acids long. Germline lookup yields CDR1 SEHNR and CDR2 FQNEAQ (reference sequence). This CDR3 is CASSKGDRNNSPLHF. The DNA for the CDR3 is TGTGCCAGCAGCAAAGGGGACAGAAATAATTCACCCCTCCACTTT.

The chain employs TRBV27 and TRBJ1-1; D unresolved. Germline V gene sequence: CDR1 MNHEY, CDR2 SMNVEV (reference sequence). V dropped 2 bases and J dropped 1 base, with 8 bases sitting between them. CDR3 length: 14 residues. The DNA for the CDR3 is TGTGCCAGCAGTTTAAACGTGGGGAACACTGAAGCTTTCTTT. It codes for CASSLNVGNTEAFF.

The V and J genes are TRBV27 and TRBJ2-1, with a weak D call TRBD1 (6 bases). The germline CDR1 and CDR2 sequences are MNHEY and SMNVEV (reference sequence). The CDR3 is 16 amino acids. V lost 3 bases, J lost 6 bases, and 18 bases lay in between. CDR3 sequence: CASSLPGAQFSNEQFF. CDR3 coding DNA: TGTGCCAGCAGTTTGCCAGGGGCGCAGTTTAGCAATGAGCAGTTCTTC.

The rearrangement uses TRBV10-3 and TRBJ1-1, with D perhaps matching TRBD1 (6 bases). In germline, CDR1 is ENHRY, CDR2 SYGVKD. The CDR3 spans 14 residues. V was trimmed by 6 bases and J by 0 bases, leaving 11 bases between them. CDR3: CAISRTDMNTEAFF. The CDR3 coding sequence is TGTGCCATCAGCCGGACAGACATGAACACTGAAGCTTTCTTT.

The rearrangement links TRBV29-1 to TRBJ1-2, with D possibly being TRBD1 (6 bases). Germline V lookup: CDR1 SQVTM, CDR2 ANQGSEA. The V end lost 7 bases, the J end lost 8 bases, and 14 bases lay between the germline ends. The CDR3 covers 11 residues. The CDR3 loop is CSGTGRDGYTF. For the CDR3, the DNA is TGCAGCGGCACAGGGAGGGACGGCTACACCTTC. The full variable domain, with the rest looked up from reference TRBV29-1 and TRBJ1-2, is SAVISQKPSRDICQRGTSLTIQCQVDSQVTMMFWYRQQPGQSLTLIATANQGSEATYESGFVIDKFPISRPNLTFSTLTVSNMSPEDSSIYLCSGTGRDGYTFGSGTRLTVV.

V and J are TRBV10-2 and TRBJ1-6; 12 bases line up with TRBD1. V trimming: 6 bases; J trimming: 7 bases; junction bases outside the gene matches: 7. The CDR3 contains 16 residues. The germline V gene encodes CDR1 WSHSY and CDR2 SAAADI. CDR3 residues: CASRDGDRGRNSPLHF. Here the CDR3 DNA reads TGCGCCAGCAGGGATGGGGACAGGGGGCGGAATTCACCCCTCCACTTT.

The chain recombines TRBV10-2 with TRBJ2-7, with a tentative D call TRBD2 (5 bases). The V and J ends lost 5 bases and 7 bases respectively, with 18 bases between them. The CDR3 extends over 14 amino acids. CDR1 is WSHSY and CDR2 is SAAADI in the germline V gene. Here the CDR3 DNA reads TGCGCCAGCAGTCTTACCACCGGCGGGTCTGAGCAGTACTTC. Translation gives CASSLTTGGSEQYF.

This chain connects TRBV19 to TRBJ2-7, with 8 bases lining up with TRBD2. The length of the CDR3 is 15 residues. V was pared by 2 bases and J by 7 bases, with 10 bases of the junction left unmatched. Germline CDR1 reads LNHDA; CDR2 reads SQIVND (reference sequence). The CDR3 region has the DNA TGTGCCAGTAGTATATCCGGCCGTGCGGGAGGAGAGCAGTACTTC. This translates into CASSISGRAGGEQYF.

This sequence joins TRBV5-1 and TRBJ1-1; D unclear. Trimming took 0 bases from V and 2 from J, leaving 14 bases between them. This CDR3 has 16 amino acids. CDR1 SGHRS and CDR2 YFSETQ come from the germline V gene. The DNA for the CDR3 is TGCGCCAGCAGCTTGGCGCAGACGAGGTCAAACACTGAAGCTTTCTTT. Translation gives CASSLAQTRSNTEAFF.

This rearrangement joins TRBV19 to TRBJ2-2; 7 nucleotides line up with TRBD2. The V gene end was trimmed by 3 bases and the J gene end by 3 bases; junction bases not matched to a gene: 4. CDR1 and CDR2 (germline): LNHDA, SQIVND (reference sequence). This CDR3 is built from 15 residues. CDR3 amino acids: CASSIYLADTGELFF. The CDR3 region has the DNA TGTGCCAGTAGTATTTATCTAGCGGACACCGGGGAGCTGTTTTTT.

The chain has TRBV5-5 and TRBJ1-2; no clear D gene. Trimming stripped 0 bases from V and 10 bases from J, with 16 bases between. This CDR3 has 14 amino acids. Germline CDR1 is SGHKS and CDR2 is YYEKEE (reference sequence). The CDR3 nucleotides are TGTGCCAGCAGCTTGGGGACGGCAAGAACAATCTACACCTTC. Encoded protein: CASSLGTARTIYTF.

This chain joins TRBV20-1 and TRBJ1-2; D is ambiguous. Deletions cut 6 bases from V and 7 bases from J, with 9 bases between. The CDR3 consists of 10 residues. From germline, CDR1 is DFQATT and CDR2 SNEGSKA (reference sequence). The CDR3 DNA follows: TGCAGTGCAGTGAGGGTTGGCTACACCTTC. It yields the protein CSAVRVGYTF.

The chain joins TRBV27 to TRBJ2-3, with 11 bases that match TRBD1. The CDR3 is 14 residues long. Germline CDR1 is MNHEY and CDR2 is SMNVEV (reference sequence). J lost 6 bases, V lost 6 bases, and 5 bases had no gene match. CDR3 amino acids: CASRWTGGRDTQYF. In DNA, the CDR3 is TGTGCCAGCAGGTGGACAGGGGGCAGGGATACGCAGTATTTT.

This clone was counted a single time. The chain recombines TRBV3-1 (or the pseudogene TRBV3-2) with TRBJ2-5, with D tentatively TRBD2 (5 bases). The V gene lost 7 bases and the J gene lost 1 base, with 10 bases spanning the gap. The CDR3 runs to 13 residues. CDR1 LGHDT and CDR2 YNNKEL come from the germline V gene (reference sequence). In DNA, the CDR3 is TGTGCCAGCAACAGACTACCCCAAGAGACCCAGTACTTC. Its translation: CASNRLPQETQYF.

The CDR3 coding sequence is TGTGCCAGCAGTTTAAGCCGCTTCGCGGGAGGTTATTCCTACGAGCAGTACTTC. Translated, it gives CASSLSRFAGGYSYEQYF. The chain has TRBV28 and TRBJ2-7, with 8 bases matching TRBD2. This CDR3 has 18 amino acids. Germline CDR1 is MDHEN and CDR2 is SYDVKM. With 2 bases clipped from V and 1 base from J, the junction kept 13 bases outside the gene matches.

The chain couples TRBV5-1 to TRBJ2-1; D is perhaps TRBD2 (5 bases). V was shortened by 0 bases and J by 2 bases, with 12 bases between the two germline ends. This CDR3 is built from 16 residues. The germline CDR1 and CDR2 sequences are SGHRS and YFSETQ. The CDR3 bases are TGCGCCAGCAGCTTGGCCTTAGCGTCACCCTACAATGAGCAGTTCTTC. Amino acids: CASSLALASPYNEQFF.

This chain links TRBV5-1 with TRBJ1-1, with D maybe TRBD1 (6 bases). V lost 4 bases and J lost 2, with 9 bases in between. The CDR3 loop spans 13 amino acids. Per the germline V gene, CDR1 is SGHRS and CDR2 is YFSETQ. CDR3 sequence: CASSAQGNTEAFF. In DNA, the CDR3 is TGCGCCAGCAGCGCACAGGGTAACACTGAAGCTTTCTTT.

The rearrangement joins TRBV10-3 to TRBJ1-1; 7 nucleotides agree with TRBD1. With V trimmed by 10 bases and J by 6 bases, 8 bases remained unmatched. Germline CDR1 reads ENHRY; CDR2 reads SYGVKD. The CDR3 has 12 amino acids. In DNA, the CDR3 is TGTGCCACCCAAGGGACAGAAGCTGAAGCTTTCTTT. Translation: CATQGTEAEAFF.

The rearrangement joins TRBV7-9 to TRBJ1-2; 7 bases map to TRBD1. Germline V lookup: CDR1 SEHNR, CDR2 FQNEAQ (reference sequence). V lost 5 bases and J lost 2; bases outside the gene matches: 2. The CDR3 runs 13 residues. The CDR3 DNA reads TGTGCCAGCAGCCCGACAGGGAACTATGGCTACACCTTC. It yields the protein CASSPTGNYGYTF.

The V gene is TRBV19, the J gene TRBJ1-6; D gene ambiguous. CDR3 length: 13 amino acids. Between the trimmed V and J ends, which lost 6 bases and 0 bases, there was a span of 3 bases. Per germline, CDR1 LNHDA and CDR2 SQIVND (reference sequence). The CDR3 loop is CASRFSYNSPLHF. The CDR3 DNA reads as TGTGCCAGTAGGTTCTCCTATAATTCACCCCTCCACTTT. Full variable domain (outside the CDR3, taken from reference TRBV19 and TRBJ1-6): DGGITQSPKYLFRKEGQNVTLSCEQNLNHDAMYWYRQDPGQGLRLIYYSQIVNDFQKGDIAEGYSVSREKKESFPLTVTSAQKNPTAFYLCASRFSYNSPLHFGNGTRLTVT.

V usage is TRBV11-2 and J usage is TRBJ1-6; D ambiguous. V lost 2 bases and J lost 9, with 11 bases in between. Looked up from germline, CDR1 is SGHAT and CDR2 is FQNNGV. CDR3 length equals 14 residues. CDR3 in DNA: TGTGCCAGCAGCTTATTGGGTGTAAGTTCACCCCTCCACTTT. Protein sequence: CASSLLGVSSPLHF.